This T cell receptor beta chain appears in the sequencing data of a study of identical twins. Study-wide findings and caveats: Insertion counts were lower in abundant cord blood beta clonotypes, a trend that memory repertoires did not show.

Unique molecular identifiers were present on the cDNA, which also gained a universal primer site by template switching. TCRdb re-called the 5' RACE reads with MiXCR, one entry per CDR3 protein. The sample contains 300,000 to 400,000 distinct CDR3 sequences, 9% to 15% of which appear only once. This clonotype was seen only a few times. The antigen is undetermined. The CDR3 runs to 17 residues. The trim removed 3 bases at V and 6 bases at J, leaving 12 bases unmatched. In germline, CDR1 is MDHEN, CDR2 SYDVKM. These sequences were also reported in another study, on yellow fever vaccine responses in identical twins.

The receptor's source is a young woman in good health. This chain connects TRBV28 to TRBJ2-3; 10 bases agree with TRBD2. Material: CD8+ T cells sorted from blood. The CDR3 here is CASSFPPVAGGGDTQYF. The CDR3 DNA is TGTGCCAGCAGTTTCCCTCCCGTAGCGGGGGGAGGTGATACGCAGTATTTT.